The sample holds one count of the clone carrying this T cell receptor beta chain. What it recognizes is unknown. The study ran its PCR with 60 Vbeta and 13 Jbeta primers. The method was immunoSEQ multiplex PCR; TCRdb's version includes in-frame clones alone and lacks a portion of them. The sample records roughly 150,000 clones, 82% being singletons. This specimen belongs to a study of cytomegalovirus exposure and HLA in healthy donors. Whole-study findings and limits: Fewer N-insertions (relative to the roughly 700-donor mean) were reportedly seen in an Asian-associated ancestry cluster in a later analysis.

Each donor was healthy, and each was a bone marrow donor. In germline, CDR1 is KGHSH, CDR2 LQKENI. The CDR3 is made up of 16 amino acids. J was trimmed by 4 bases and V by 6 bases; bases with no gene match: 14. The receptor comes from a male donor in good health and CMV-seronegative. Sequenced material: PBMCs. The chain employs TRBV18 and TRBJ2-7, with 8 nucleotides matching TRBD2. The CDR3 region is CASSILGLAGDYEQYF. The CDR3 DNA follows: TGTGCCAGCTCCATCCTCGGGCTAGCGGGTGATTACGAGCAGTACTTC.